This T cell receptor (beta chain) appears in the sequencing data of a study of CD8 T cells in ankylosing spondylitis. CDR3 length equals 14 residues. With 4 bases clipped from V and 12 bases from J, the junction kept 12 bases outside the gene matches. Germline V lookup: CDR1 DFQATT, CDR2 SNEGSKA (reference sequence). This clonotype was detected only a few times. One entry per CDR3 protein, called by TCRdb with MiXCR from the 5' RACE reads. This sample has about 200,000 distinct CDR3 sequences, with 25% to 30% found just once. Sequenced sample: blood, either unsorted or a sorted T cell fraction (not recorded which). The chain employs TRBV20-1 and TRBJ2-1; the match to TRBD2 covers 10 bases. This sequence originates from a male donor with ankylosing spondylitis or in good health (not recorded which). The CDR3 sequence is CSATTSGKMARQFF. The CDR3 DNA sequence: TGCAGTGCTACAACTAGCGGGAAAATGGCGAGGCAGTTCTTC.